Sequencing of this T cell receptor (beta chain) was carried out in a study of T cell responses to AZD1222 COVID-19 vaccine. Measured with immunoSEQ multiplex PCR; TCRdb has only the in-frame clones, and not every one. The sample lists 120,000 or so clones; approximately 90% were seen once. The CDR3 has 14 residues. Trimming stripped 4 bases from V and 5 bases from J, with 14 bases between. Germline V CDR1 and CDR2: MDHEN, SYDVKM. Findings and caveats of the study: Two AZD1222 doses significantly raised spike-specific TCR breadth and depth over controls. CD4 TCRs covered the whole spike, strongest at regions 160-218 and 743-854. Sampled repertoires all dated from after the peak T cell response.

Note on this clone: The antigen remains undetermined.

This specimen consisted of peripheral blood, obtained on day 0 of AZD1222 vaccination. The TCR was taken from an adult in good health. This chain joins TRBV28 and TRBJ1-2; D not certain. CDR3 amino acids: CASSSPGVGYGYTF. CDR3 in DNA: TGTGCCAGCAGTTCCCCCGGGGTAGGGTATGGCTACACCTTC.